These 14 T cell receptor beta chains came from one sample sequenced in a study of tumor T cells in aggressive B-cell lymphoma. Only in-frame clones appear in the TCRdb table, and some are missing; sequencing was by immunoSEQ multiplex PCR. The sample carries 2,500 to 3,500 clones, approximately 80% recorded once. What was sequenced was tumor tissue. These receptors came from an adult with diffuse large B cell lymphoma.

The chain employs TRBV6-1 and TRBJ1-5; the match to TRBD1 covers 9 bases. Trimming cost V 3 bases and J 2 bases; bases outside gene matches: 2. Per germline, CDR1 MNHNS and CDR2 SASEGT. The length of the CDR3 is 15 residues. The CDR3 here is CASSEDRGGNQPQHF. Here the CDR3 DNA reads TGTGCCAGCAGTGAGGACAGGGGAGGCAATCAGCCCCAGCATTTT.

As for this clone: An end of the junction differs from the germline gene, which may be a read error. This same CDR3 is encoded by further DNA sequences in the sample. The V and J genes are TRBV28 and TRBJ1-2; D gene ambiguous. Germline loops: CDR1 MDHEN, CDR2 SYDVKM. The CDR3 is 12 amino acids. The CDR3 DNA sequence: TGTGCCAGCAGTTTATACAGCGGCGGCTACACATTC. Its translation: CASSLYSGGYTF.

V and J are TRBV4-2 and TRBJ2-1; a weak D match, TRBD1 (5 bases). The CDR3 runs to 15 residues. CDR1 is LGHNA, CDR2 YNFKEQ, per germline. V lost 0 bases, J lost 2 bases, and 8 bases lay in between. The CDR3 sequence: CASSQDKGTYNEQFF. In DNA form, the CDR3 reads TGTGCCAGCAGCCAAGATAAGGGGACCTACAATGAGCAGTTCTTC.

This clone was observed a single time. The V gene is TRBV6-1, the J gene TRBJ2-3, with 7 nucleotides matching TRBD1. Germline assignment: CDR1 MNHNS and CDR2 SASEGT. This CDR3 is built from 15 residues. Trimming took 10 bases from V and 2 from J; bases not matched to a gene: 12. This chain's CDR3 is CATTDREILTDTQYF. DNA of the CDR3: TGTGCCACTACCGACAGGGAGATTCTCACAGATACGCAGTATTTT.

The genes are TRBV7-2 and TRBJ1-6; D remains ambiguous. V was cut by 5 bases and J by 6 bases, with 5 bases left in between. Germline V gives CDR1 SGHTA, CDR2 FQGNSA. CDR3 length equals 12 residues. The CDR3: CASSQLNSPLHF. The CDR3 region has the DNA TGTGCCAGCAGCCAACTTAATTCACCCCTCCACTTT.

This clone has a single count. The rearrangement links TRBV4-2 to TRBJ1-5; TRBD1 agrees at 9 bases. The CDR3 length is 14 residues. The ends lost 6 bases at V and 2 bases at J; junction bases unmatched: 2. The germline gives CDR1 LGHNA, CDR2 YNFKEQ. The CDR3 sequence: CASRRTGGNQPQHF. The CDR3 bases are TGTGCCAGCAGACGGACAGGGGGCAATCAGCCCCAGCATTTT.

V is TRBV18 and J is TRBJ2-5; 12 bases match TRBD2. V was pared by 3 bases and J by 1 base, with 3 bases of the junction left unmatched. Germline CDR1 KGHSH, CDR2 LQKENI. This CDR3 region has 16 residues. The CDR3 spells CASSPRTSGVQETQYF. CDR3 nucleotide sequence: TGTGCCAGCTCACCCAGGACTAGCGGGGTCCAAGAGACCCAGTACTTC.

The chain is built from TRBV30 and TRBJ1-4; D is unclear. CDR1 and CDR2 (germline): GTSNPN, SVGIG (reference sequence). V was shortened by 0 bases and J by 3 bases, with 14 bases between the two germline ends. The CDR3 totals 16 residues. This chain's CDR3 is CAWSVPRRHANEKLFF. The CDR3 DNA reads as TGTGCCTGGAGTGTGCCCCGGAGGCACGCTAATGAAAAACTGTTTTTT.

J is TRBJ1-6 and V is TRBV2; 8 bases are a match to TRBD1. The germline gives CDR1 SNHLY, CDR2 FYNNEI. The ends lost 6 bases at V and 7 bases at J; junction bases unmatched: 5. The CDR3 is 14 amino acids. The CDR3 protein is CASSPRDRNSPLHF. The CDR3 DNA sequence: TGTGCCAGCAGCCCTCGGGACAGGAATTCACCCCTCCACTTT. The whole variable domain, filled in from reference TRBV2 and TRBJ1-6, reads EPEVTQTPSHQVTQMGQEVILRCVPISNHLYFYWYRQILGQKVEFLVSFYNNEISEKSEIFDDQFSVERPDGSNFTLKIRSTKLEDSAMYFCASSPRDRNSPLHFGNGTRLTVT.

V usage is TRBV27 and J usage is TRBJ2-2, with TRBD1 as a possible D gene (5 bases). Germline lookup yields CDR1 MNHEY and CDR2 SMNVEV (reference sequence). This CDR3 has 16 amino acids. Trimming pared 2 bases from V and 5 bases from J, leaving 15 bases between. The DNA for the CDR3 is TGTGCCAGCAGTTTACGGTGGGCAGGGTGGACCGGGGAGCTGTTTTTT. Amino acids: CASSLRWAGWTGELFF.

This chain connects TRBV6-5 to TRBJ2-5; possible D gene TRBD1, 6 bases. V was pared by 5 bases and J by 4 bases, with 11 bases between. Germline CDR1 MNHEY, CDR2 SVGAGI. The CDR3 has 13 residues. The CDR3 loop reads CASSGFRGETQYF. The DNA of the CDR3 is TGTGCCAGCAGTGGATTCAGGGGAGAGACCCAGTACTTC.

The chain carries TRBV18 and TRBJ2-3, with 8 positions matching TRBD1. Germline trimming cut 6 bases from V and 7 bases from J; bases unmatched to any gene: 12. The CDR3 spans 15 residues. CDR1 and CDR2 from the germline V gene are KGHSH and LQKENI. The CDR3 sequence: CASSPGTGTHYTQYF. CDR3 in DNA: TGTGCCAGCTCCCCAGGGACAGGAACACATTATACGCAGTATTTT. The whole variable domain, remainder taken from reference TRBV18 and TRBJ2-3, is NAGVMQNPRHLVRRRGQEARLRCSPMKGHSHVYWYRQLPEEGLKFMVYLQKENIIDESGMPKERFSAEFPKEGPSILRIQQVVRGDSAAYFCASSPGTGTHYTQYFGPGTRLTVL.

This clone was seen a single time. The V gene is TRBV5-1, the J gene TRBJ2-3; D is unclear. Germline V lookup: CDR1 SGHRS, CDR2 YFSETQ. With 4 bases removed from V and 3 bases from J, the gap between germline ends came to 9 bases. The CDR3 loop spans 13 amino acids. CDR3 sequence: CASSIGATDTQYF. The CDR3 DNA follows: TGCGCCAGCAGCATCGGAGCTACAGATACGCAGTATTTT.

This clone counts as large (0.1 to 1%). CDR3 protein: CASSLNQVGELFF. For the CDR3, the DNA is TGTGCCAGCAGCTTGAATCAGGTCGGGGAGCTGTTTTTT. The chain carries TRBV5-8 and TRBJ2-2; D is uncertain. V lost 1 base to trimming and J lost 7 bases, with 8 bases between them. This CDR3 comprises 13 residues. Germline V gives CDR1 SGHTS, CDR2 YDEGEE.